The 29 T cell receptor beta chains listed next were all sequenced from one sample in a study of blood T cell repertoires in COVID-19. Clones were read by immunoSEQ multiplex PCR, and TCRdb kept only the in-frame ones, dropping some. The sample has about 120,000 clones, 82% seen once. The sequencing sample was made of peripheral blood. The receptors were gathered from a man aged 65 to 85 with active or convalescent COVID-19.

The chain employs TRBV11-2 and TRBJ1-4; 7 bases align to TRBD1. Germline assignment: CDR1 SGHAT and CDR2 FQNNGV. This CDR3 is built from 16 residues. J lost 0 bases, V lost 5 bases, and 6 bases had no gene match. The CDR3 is CASSLTTGATNEKLFF. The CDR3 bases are TGTGCCAGCAGCCTCACTACAGGGGCAACTAATGAAAAACTGTTTTTT.

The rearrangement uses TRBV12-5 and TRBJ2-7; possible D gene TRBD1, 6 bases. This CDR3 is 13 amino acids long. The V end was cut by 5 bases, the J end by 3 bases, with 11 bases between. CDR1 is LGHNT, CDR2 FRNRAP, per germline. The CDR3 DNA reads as TGTGCTAGTGGTGCCAGGGGTCTCTACGAGCAGTACTTC. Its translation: CASGARGLYEQYF.

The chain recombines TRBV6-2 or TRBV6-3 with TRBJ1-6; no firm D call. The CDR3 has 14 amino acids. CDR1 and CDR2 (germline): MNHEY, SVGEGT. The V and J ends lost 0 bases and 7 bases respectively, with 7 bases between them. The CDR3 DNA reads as TGTGCCAGCAGTTACTCTCCTCCGAATTCACCCCTCCACTTT. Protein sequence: CASSYSPPNSPLHF.

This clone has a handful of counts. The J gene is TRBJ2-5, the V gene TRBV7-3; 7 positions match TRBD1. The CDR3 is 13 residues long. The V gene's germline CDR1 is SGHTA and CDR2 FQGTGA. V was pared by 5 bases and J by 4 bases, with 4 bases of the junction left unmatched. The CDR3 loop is CASSPQGRETQYF. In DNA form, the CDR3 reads TGTGCCAGCAGCCCACAGGGGAGAGAGACCCAGTACTTC.

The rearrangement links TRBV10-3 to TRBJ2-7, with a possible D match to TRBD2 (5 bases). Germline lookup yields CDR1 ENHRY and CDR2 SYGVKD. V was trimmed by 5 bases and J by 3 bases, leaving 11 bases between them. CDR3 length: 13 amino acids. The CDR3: CAISSGLDYEQYF. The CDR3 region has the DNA TGTGCCATCAGTAGCGGTTTGGACTACGAGCAGTACTTC.

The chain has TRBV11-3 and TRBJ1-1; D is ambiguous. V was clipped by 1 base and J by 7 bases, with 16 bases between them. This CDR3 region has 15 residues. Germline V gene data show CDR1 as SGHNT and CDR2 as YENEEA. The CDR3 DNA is TGTGCCAGCAGCTTAGGCCCTCGAGCGCAGAGTGAAGCTTTCTTT. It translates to CASSLGPRAQSEAFF.

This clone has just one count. The CDR3 nucleotides read TGTGCCAGTAGTATAGATGGCATCCGGGGGGGATATGGCTACACCTTC. It codes for CASSIDGIRGGYGYTF. V and J are TRBV19 and TRBJ1-2, with a tentative D call TRBD1 (5 bases). Germline CDR1 reads LNHDA; CDR2 reads SQIVND (reference sequence). The germline V and J ends were trimmed by 0 bases and 5 bases, with 16 bases remaining between them. This CDR3 is 16 amino acids long.

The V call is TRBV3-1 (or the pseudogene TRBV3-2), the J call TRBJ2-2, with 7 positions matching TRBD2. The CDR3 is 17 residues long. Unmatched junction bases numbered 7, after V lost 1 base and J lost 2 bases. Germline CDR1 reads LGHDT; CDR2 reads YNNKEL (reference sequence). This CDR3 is CASSQVGLHSNTGELFF. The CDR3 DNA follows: TGTGCCAGCAGCCAAGTGGGACTACATAGCAACACCGGGGAGCTGTTTTTT.

CDR3 coding DNA: TGTGCCAGCAGCCAACTAGCGGGAGCGCTGGTTCCAGATACGCAGTATTTT. Its protein product is CASSQLAGALVPDTQYF. This chain links TRBV7-9 with TRBJ2-3, with TRBD2 identical over 11 bases. This CDR3 is 17 amino acids long. CDR1 SEHNR and CDR2 FQNEAQ come from the germline V gene (reference sequence). Trimming at V came to 5 bases and at J to 4 bases, leaving 11 bases not matched to a gene.

CDR3 in DNA: TGCGCCAGCAGCTTGGGTTCAGAAAACTATGGCTACACCTTC. Translation: CASSLGSENYGYTF. The rearrangement links TRBV5-1 to TRBJ1-2; D not certain. CDR3 size: 14 residues. Germline V gene sequence: CDR1 SGHRS, CDR2 YFSETQ. Trimming pared 0 bases from V and 2 bases from J, leaving 8 bases between. Full variable domain (outside the CDR3, taken from reference TRBV5-1 and TRBJ1-2): KAGVTQTPRYLIKTRGQQVTLSCSPISGHRSVSWYQQTPGQGLQFLFEYFSETQRNKGNFPGRFSGRQFSNSRSEMNVSTLELGDSALYLCASSLGSENYGYTFGSGTRLTVV.

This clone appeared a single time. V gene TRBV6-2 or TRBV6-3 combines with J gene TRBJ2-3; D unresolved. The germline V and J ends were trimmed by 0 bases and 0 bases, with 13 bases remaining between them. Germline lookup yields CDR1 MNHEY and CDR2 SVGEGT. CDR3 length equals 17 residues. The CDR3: CASSYSAGRTSTDTQYF. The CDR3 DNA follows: TGTGCCAGCAGTTACTCCGCAGGCCGTACTAGCACAGATACGCAGTATTTT.

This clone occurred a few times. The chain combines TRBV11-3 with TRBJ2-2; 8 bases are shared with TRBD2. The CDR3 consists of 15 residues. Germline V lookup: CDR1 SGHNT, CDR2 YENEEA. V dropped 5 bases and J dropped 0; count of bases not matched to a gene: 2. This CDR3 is CASSPGLANTGELFF. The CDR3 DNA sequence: TGTGCCAGCAGCCCGGGACTAGCGAACACCGGGGAGCTGTTTTTT. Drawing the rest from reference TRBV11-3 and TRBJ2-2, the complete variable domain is EAGVVQSPRYKIIEKKQPVAFWCNPISGHNTLYWYLQNLGQGPELLIRYENEEAVDDSQLPKDRFSAERLKGVDSTLKIQPAELGDSAVYLCASSPGLANTGELFFGEGSRLTVL.

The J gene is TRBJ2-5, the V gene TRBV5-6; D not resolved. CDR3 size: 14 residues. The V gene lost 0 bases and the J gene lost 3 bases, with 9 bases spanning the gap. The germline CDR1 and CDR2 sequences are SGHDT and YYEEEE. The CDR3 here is CASSLVVRKETQYF. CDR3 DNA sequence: TGTGCCAGCAGCTTGGTTGTGCGCAAAGAGACCCAGTACTTC.

In nucleotides, the CDR3 is TGTGCCAGTAGTATAGTATCACAGGGCCGTGGTGAAAAACTGTTTTTT. Its protein is CASSIVSQGRGEKLFF. The rearrangement links TRBV19 to TRBJ1-4; the D gene is possibly TRBD1 (6 bases). V was trimmed by 1 base and J by 7 bases, leaving 16 bases between them. The CDR3 sequence is 16 residues long. From germline, CDR1 is LNHDA and CDR2 SQIVND (reference sequence).

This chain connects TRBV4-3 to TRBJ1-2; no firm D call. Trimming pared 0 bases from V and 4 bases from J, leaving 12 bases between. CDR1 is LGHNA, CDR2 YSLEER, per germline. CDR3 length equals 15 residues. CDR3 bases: TGCGCCAGCAGCCAAGAGATAGCCCCCCGCTATGGCTACACCTTC. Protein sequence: CASSQEIAPRYGYTF.

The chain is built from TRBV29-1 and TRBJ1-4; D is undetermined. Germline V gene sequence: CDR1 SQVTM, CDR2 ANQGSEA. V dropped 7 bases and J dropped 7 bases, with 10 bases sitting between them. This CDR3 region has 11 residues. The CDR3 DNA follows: TGCAGCGGGTGGCGGGGTGAAAAACTGTTTTTT. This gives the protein CSGWRGEKLFF.

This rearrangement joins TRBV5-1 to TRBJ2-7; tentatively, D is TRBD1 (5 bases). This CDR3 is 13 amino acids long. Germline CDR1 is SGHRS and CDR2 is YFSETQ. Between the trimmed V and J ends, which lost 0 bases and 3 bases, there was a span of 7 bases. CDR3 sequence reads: CASSLGQIYEQYF. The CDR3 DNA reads TGCGCCAGCAGCTTGGGACAGATCTACGAGCAGTACTTC.

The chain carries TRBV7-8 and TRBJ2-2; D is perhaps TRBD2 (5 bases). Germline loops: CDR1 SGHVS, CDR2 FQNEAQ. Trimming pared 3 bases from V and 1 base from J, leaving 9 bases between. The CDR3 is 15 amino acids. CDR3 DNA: TGTGCCAGCAGCTTGTCGGACTGGAACACCGGGGAGCTGTTTTTT. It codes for CASSLSDWNTGELFF.

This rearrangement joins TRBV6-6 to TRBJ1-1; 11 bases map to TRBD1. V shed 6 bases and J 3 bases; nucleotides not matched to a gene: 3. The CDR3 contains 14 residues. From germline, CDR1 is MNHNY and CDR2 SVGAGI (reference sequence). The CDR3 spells CASSGQGADTEAFF. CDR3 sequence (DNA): TGTGCCAGCAGCGGACAGGGGGCCGACACTGAAGCTTTCTTT.

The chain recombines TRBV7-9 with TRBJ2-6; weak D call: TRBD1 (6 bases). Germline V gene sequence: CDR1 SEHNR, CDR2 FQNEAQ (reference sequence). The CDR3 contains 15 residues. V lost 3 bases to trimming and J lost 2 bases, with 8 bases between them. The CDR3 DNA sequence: TGTGCCAGCAGCTTTACAGGGACTGGGGCCAACGTCCTGACTTTC. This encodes CASSFTGTGANVLTF.

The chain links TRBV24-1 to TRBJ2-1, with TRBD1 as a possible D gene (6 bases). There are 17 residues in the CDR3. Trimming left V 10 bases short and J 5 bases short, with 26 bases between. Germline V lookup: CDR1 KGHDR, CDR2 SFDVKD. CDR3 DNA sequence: TGTGCCACACTGACTTACGATCAGGGGAAAGCCCACAATGAGCAGTTCTTC. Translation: CATLTYDQGKAHNEQFF.

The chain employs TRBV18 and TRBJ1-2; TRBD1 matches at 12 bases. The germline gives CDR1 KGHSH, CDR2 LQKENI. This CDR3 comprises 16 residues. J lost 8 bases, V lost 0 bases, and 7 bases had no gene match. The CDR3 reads CASSPPGQGASGGYTF. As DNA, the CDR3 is TGTGCCAGCTCACCACCGGGACAGGGGGCTTCCGGCGGCTACACCTTC. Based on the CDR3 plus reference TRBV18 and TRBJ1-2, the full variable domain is NAGVMQNPRHLVRRRGQEARLRCSPMKGHSHVYWYRQLPEEGLKFMVYLQKENIIDESGMPKERFSAEFPKEGPSILRIQQVVRGDSAAYFCASSPPGQGASGGYTFGSGTRLTVV.

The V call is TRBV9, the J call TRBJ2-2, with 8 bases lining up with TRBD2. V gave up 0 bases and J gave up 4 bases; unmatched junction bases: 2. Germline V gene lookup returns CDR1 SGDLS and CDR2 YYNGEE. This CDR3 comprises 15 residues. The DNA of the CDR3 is TGTGCCAGCAGCGTAGCGGGGGGGCCCACCGGGGAGCTGTTTTTT. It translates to CASSVAGGPTGELFF.

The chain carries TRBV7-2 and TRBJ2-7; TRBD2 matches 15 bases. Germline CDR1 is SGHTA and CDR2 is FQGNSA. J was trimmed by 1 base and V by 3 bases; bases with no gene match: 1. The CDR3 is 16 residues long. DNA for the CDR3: TGTGCCAGCAGCTTTGGACTAGCGGGAGGGTCCTACGAGCAGTACTTC. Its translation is CASSFGLAGGSYEQYF.

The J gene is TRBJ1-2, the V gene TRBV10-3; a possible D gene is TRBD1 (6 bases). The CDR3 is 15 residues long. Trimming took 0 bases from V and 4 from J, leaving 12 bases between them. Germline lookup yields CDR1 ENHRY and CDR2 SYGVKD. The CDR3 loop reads CAISESTGTSYGYTF. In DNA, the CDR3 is TGTGCCATCAGTGAGTCGACGGGGACAAGCTATGGCTACACCTTC.

DNA for the CDR3: TGTGCCAGCAGTTTTCAGTTGGGCCTCAACTATGGCTACACCTTC. Its translation: CASSFQLGLNYGYTF. The chain carries TRBV27 and TRBJ1-2, with unresolved D. The V gene's germline CDR1 is MNHEY and CDR2 SMNVEV (reference sequence). V was cut by 3 bases and J by 2 bases, with 13 bases left in between. CDR3 size: 15 residues.

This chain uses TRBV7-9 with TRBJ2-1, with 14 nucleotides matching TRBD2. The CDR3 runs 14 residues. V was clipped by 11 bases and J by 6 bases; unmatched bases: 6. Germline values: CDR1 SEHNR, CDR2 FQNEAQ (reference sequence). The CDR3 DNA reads TGTGCCGGGGGGACTAGCGGGAGTACCAATGAGCAGTTCTTC. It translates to CAGGTSGSTNEQFF.

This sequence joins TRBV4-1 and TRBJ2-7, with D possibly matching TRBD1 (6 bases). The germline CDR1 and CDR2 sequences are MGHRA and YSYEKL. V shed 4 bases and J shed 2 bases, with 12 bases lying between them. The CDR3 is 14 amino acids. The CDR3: CASSLGQNPYEQYF. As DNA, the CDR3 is TGCGCCAGCAGCCTCGGACAGAACCCCTACGAGCAGTACTTC.

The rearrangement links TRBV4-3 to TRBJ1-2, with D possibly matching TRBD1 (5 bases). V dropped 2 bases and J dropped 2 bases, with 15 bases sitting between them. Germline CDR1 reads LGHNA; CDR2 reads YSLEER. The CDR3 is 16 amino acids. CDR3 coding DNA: TGCGCCAGCAGCCAACCCCCTGCTGGGGGGAACTATGGCTACACCTTC. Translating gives CASSQPPAGGNYGYTF.